These T cell receptor beta chains were read from a single sample in a study of post-analysis software for immune sequencing data. TCRdb passed the PCR reads through MiXCR, listing each CDR3 protein once. The data show a few hundred thousand distinct CDR3 sequences, 35% to 40% seen once. Material: blood. These receptors originate from a girl between 5 and 17 years old with multiple sclerosis. Both conserved end residues are part of each CDR3. The D gene is left open where the match is weak. Part of the rows lack a size; the others show once, few, many or a class for expanded clones.

DNA,CDR3,D,J,V,size
TGTGCCAGCACACGGGGTGGCTACACCTTC,CASTRGGYTF,-,TRBJ1-2,TRBV21-1,-
TGTGCCAGCAGCTTAACGGGACTGGCGGGATTCAATGAGCAGTACTTC,CASSLTGLAGFNEQYF,-,TRBJ2-5,TRBV7-2,few
TGTGCCAGCGCGGAGAAGGGCCTGACAAACGGTGATGAGCAGTTCTTC,CASAEKGLTNGDEQFF,-,TRBJ2-1,TRBV18,-
TGCGCCAGCAGCTTGAACCAGCGCACAGATACGCAGTATTTT,CASSLNQRTDTQYF,-,TRBJ2-3,TRBV5-1,-
TGTGCCAGCAGTTTAAACCGGGGGCCCTCCTACGAGCAGTACTTC,CASSLNRGPSYEQYF,-,TRBJ2-7,TRBV12-3/TRBV12-4,few
TGCGCCAGCAGGGAGGTCAGGGGGGACAATGAGCAGTTCTTC,CASREVRGDNEQFF,-,TRBJ2-1,TRBV10-2,-
TGCGCCAGCAGCCAACGATACCTTAAGGTAACATCCTACAATGAGCAGTTCTTC,CASSQRYLKVTSYNEQFF,-,TRBJ2-1,TRBV4-1,many
TGTGCCAGCAGCTTGGACGGACTAGCCCACGAGCAGTACTTC,CASSLDGLAHEQYF,TRBD2,TRBJ2-7,TRBV5-4,many
TGCAGCGTTAAAGGGGGTTGGACTGAAGTTTTCTTT,CSVKGGWTEVFF,-,TRBJ1-1,TRBV29-1,-
TGTGCCACCAGTGATTCCGGGACAGGGGGCCATCAGCCCCAGCATTTT,CATSDSGTGGHQPQHF,TRBD1,TRBJ1-5,TRBV24-1,few
TGCAGTGCTAGATTAGCGGGAGGGCCTAGCACAGATACGCAGTATTTT,CSARLAGGPSTDTQYF,TRBD2,TRBJ2-3,TRBV20-1,many
TGCAGTGCGTCCTGGGCCGACCAAGAGACCCAGTACTTC,CSASWADQETQYF,-,TRBJ2-5,TRBV20-1,-
TGTGCCAGCATGCTAGGGACCGCTAGCACAGATACGCAGTATTTT,CASMLGTASTDTQYF,-,TRBJ2-3,TRBV6-2/TRBV6-3,many
TGTGCCAGCAGCTTGGCGGCCGCGCGAGAAAAACTGTTTTTT,CASSLAAAREKLFF,-,TRBJ1-4,TRBV5-4,few
TGTGCCAGCAGGGGGACAGGCCTTAACACTGAAGCTTTCTTT,CASRGTGLNTEAFF,TRBD1,TRBJ1-1,TRBV12-3/TRBV12-4,-
TGCGCCAGCAGCAGGACCACAGCGAACACTGAAGCTTTCTTT,CASSRTTANTEAFF,-,TRBJ1-1,TRBV5-1,-
TGTGCCAGCAGTCCTCTCCGGGGCGAGCTCACAGATACGCAGTATTTT,CASSPLRGELTDTQYF,-,TRBJ2-3,TRBV28,-
TGCAGCGTTGAATTACCGGGGACAGGGATAGATACGCAGTATTTT,CSVELPGTGIDTQYF,TRBD1,TRBJ2-3,TRBV29-1,many
TGTGCCATCAGCACAAAACGGGACACCCATGGCTACACCTTC,CAISTKRDTHGYTF,-,TRBJ1-2,TRBV10-3,few
TGTGCCAGCAGTTTCAGTCCCTCACGCAGAGAGACCCAGTACTTC,CASSFSPSRRETQYF,-,TRBJ2-5,TRBV27,-
TGCGCCAGCAGCTTGATCCCGACTAGCGGGAGCACAGATACGCAGTATTTT,CASSLIPTSGSTDTQYF,TRBD2,TRBJ2-3,TRBV5-1,many
TGTGCCAGCAGAAGAAGTTATCACGAGCAGTACTTC,CASRRSYHEQYF,-,TRBJ2-7,TRBV12-3/TRBV12-4,few
TGTGCCACCAGCAAACGACCAGCGGGGGGCACAGATACGCAGTATTTT,CATSKRPAGGTDTQYF,TRBD2,TRBJ2-3,TRBV15,-
TGTGCCAGCGGAGAAGACAGGGGTGCCACCGGGGAGCTGTTTTTT,CASGEDRGATGELFF,TRBD1,TRBJ2-2,TRBV2,-
TGTGCCACCAGCACCACGGACAGACGGCGTGGCACAGATACGCAGTATTTT,CATSTTDRRRGTDTQYF,-,TRBJ2-3,TRBV15,-
TGCAGCGTTCCGTCGGGGGCACTCACAGATACGCAGTATTTT,CSVPSGALTDTQYF,-,TRBJ2-3,TRBV29-1,-
TGTGCCACCGGTAGCGGGGGCCGACCAACTAATGAAAAACTGTTTTTT,CATGSGGRPTNEKLFF,-,TRBJ1-4,TRBV15,-
TGTGCCAGCAAACAGGGACTAGCGGGAGCCAATGAGCAGTTCTTC,CASKQGLAGANEQFF,TRBD2,TRBJ2-1,TRBV7-2,-
TGCAGCGTTGACCCGGACGGGACTGAAGCTTTCTTT,CSVDPDGTEAFF,-,TRBJ1-1,TRBV29-1,many